Presented here are 21 T cell receptor beta chains from one specimen sequenced in a study of cytomegalovirus exposure and HLA in healthy donors. 13 Jbeta primers and 60 Vbeta primers were used for the PCR. Clones were read by immunoSEQ multiplex PCR, and TCRdb kept only the in-frame ones, dropping some. The table records roughly 130,000 clones, approximately 69% of them present only once. The specimen was PBMCs. All receptors come from a man aged 35 to 55 in good health and CMV-seropositive.

The chain recombines TRBV6-6 with TRBJ2-2; 10 positions match TRBD1. After removal of 6 bases from V and 4 bases from J, the junction contained 5 bases not matched to a gene. This CDR3 comprises 15 residues. Per germline, CDR1 MNHNY and CDR2 SVGAGI (reference sequence). CDR3 sequence reads: CASSKDRGPTGELFF. CDR3 in DNA: TGTGCCAGCAGCAAAGACAGGGGGCCCACCGGGGAGCTGTTTTTT.

The rearrangement uses TRBV2 and TRBJ1-5; 9 nucleotides agree with TRBD1. J lost 4 bases, V lost 8 bases, and 3 bases had no gene match. The germline V gene encodes CDR1 SNHLY and CDR2 FYNNEI. The CDR3 contains 13 residues. This chain's CDR3 is CASGTGRNQPQHF. DNA of the CDR3: TGTGCCAGCGGGACAGGGAGGAATCAGCCCCAGCATTTT.

This chain joins TRBV19 and TRBJ2-1; TRBD1 agrees at 8 bases. Germline V CDR1 and CDR2: LNHDA, SQIVND (reference sequence). The CDR3 runs to 15 residues. Trimming at V came to 4 bases and at J to 3 bases, leaving 5 bases not matched to a gene. The CDR3 sequence: CASSTWTGIYNEQFF. The CDR3 coding sequence is TGTGCCAGTAGTACTTGGACAGGGATCTACAATGAGCAGTTCTTC.

The CDR3 coding sequence is TGTGCCAGCAGCTTTCGGTTCGGCGGGGACACCGGGGAGCTGTTTTTT. It translates to CASSFRFGGDTGELFF. The rearrangement links TRBV7-2 to TRBJ2-2; D may be TRBD2 (6 bases). V was clipped by 3 bases and J by 3 bases, with 14 bases between them. Germline CDR1 and CDR2: SGHTA and FQGNSA. CDR3 length: 16 residues.

The chain recombines TRBV27 with TRBJ2-7; possibly TRBD2 for D (6 bases). This CDR3 has 13 amino acids. CDR1 is MNHEY, CDR2 SMNVEV, per germline (reference sequence). V was clipped by 6 bases and J by 3 bases, with 12 bases between them. The CDR3 loop reads CASRPSGLYEQYF. The CDR3, as DNA: TGTGCCAGCAGGCCCAGCGGGCTCTACGAGCAGTACTTC.

The rearrangement uses TRBV11-2 and TRBJ2-3; D remains ambiguous. Germline assignment: CDR1 SGHAT and CDR2 FQNNGV. This CDR3 is 16 amino acids long. Between the trimmed V and J ends, which lost 0 bases and 0 bases, there was a span of 10 bases. The CDR3 region has the DNA TGTGCCAGCAGCTTAGATAGACATACTAGCACAGATACGCAGTATTTT. Its translation: CASSLDRHTSTDTQYF.

About this clone itself: A read error is likely, as this CDR3 ends without the conserved phenylalanine or tryptophan. It is unclear where the CDR3 begins or ends on the DNA, so no DNA is shown, and the CDR3 is as TCRdb lists it. The chain is built from TRBV20-1 and TRBJ2-7; TRBD2, the table's D call, was not compared with the DNA. The germline V gene encodes CDR1 DFQATT and CDR2 SNEGSKA (reference sequence). The CDR3 is made up of 10 amino acids, end residues included. The CDR3 loop is CKAGRREGVL.

A single count supports this clone. This rearrangement joins TRBV29-1 to TRBJ2-2; TRBD1 agrees at 8 bases. The germline V gene encodes CDR1 SQVTM and CDR2 ANQGSEA. CDR3 length equals 14 residues. With 5 bases clipped from V and 2 bases from J, the junction kept 4 bases outside the gene matches. The CDR3 reads CSVHGTGNTGELFF. DNA for the CDR3: TGCAGCGTTCACGGGACAGGCAACACCGGGGAGCTGTTTTTT.

Only a few counts were recorded for this clone. This chain joins TRBV7-2 and TRBJ2-1, with 13 bases identical to TRBD2. Per germline, CDR1 SGHTA and CDR2 FQGNSA. The trim removed 5 bases at V and 4 bases at J, leaving 2 bases unmatched. This CDR3 contains 15 residues. CDR3 sequence (DNA): TGTGCCAGCAGCCCGGGACTAGCGGGGTACAATGAGCAGTTCTTC. Amino acids: CASSPGLAGYNEQFF.

The J gene is TRBJ1-5, the V gene TRBV6-5; the D gene is possibly TRBD1 (6 bases). Trimming took 4 bases from V and 4 from J, leaving 11 bases between them. The germline V gene has CDR1 MNHEY and CDR2 SVGAGI. The CDR3 totals 14 residues. DNA for the CDR3: TGTGCCAGCAGTTTCGGGACATGGAATCAGCCCCAGCATTTT. It translates to CASSFGTWNQPQHF.

The table lists this clone with a few counts. CDR3 DNA sequence: TGTGCCAGCAGTTTAGGGGAATCGACAGATGGCTACACCTTC. Translating it yields CASSLGESTDGYTF. The chain recombines TRBV27 with TRBJ1-2; possibly TRBD1 for D (5 bases). The CDR3 consists of 14 residues. Trimming removed 2 bases from V and 6 bases from J, with 13 bases in between. Germline CDR1 MNHEY, CDR2 SMNVEV (reference sequence).

This clone is judged medium-sized. This chain connects TRBV27 to TRBJ2-2; 7 bases map to TRBD2. This CDR3 is built from 16 residues. V was clipped by 4 bases and J by 4 bases; unmatched bases: 9. CDR1 and CDR2 from the germline V gene are MNHEY and SMNVEV (reference sequence). This CDR3 is CASSSDGGLSTGELFF. For the CDR3, the DNA is TGTGCCAGCAGTTCGGACGGGGGGTTGAGCACCGGGGAGCTGTTTTTT.

The chain uses TRBV12-5 and TRBJ1-6, with D perhaps TRBD1 (5 bases). Germline CDR1 LGHNT, CDR2 FRNRAP. The CDR3 runs to 24 residues. Deletions cut 0 bases from V and 0 bases from J, with 30 bases between. The CDR3, as DNA: TGTGCTAGTGGTTTGGTACCGAATCATCTCCCCTGGGTCGACAGACGCTCCTATAATTCACCCCTCCACTTT. Encoded protein: CASGLVPNHLPWVDRRSYNSPLHF.

The CDR3 DNA is TGTGCCAGCAGTGAAGGAGGGCGGATCAGGGACACTGAAGCTTTCTTT. Translating it yields CASSEGGRIRDTEAFF. The chain recombines TRBV6-4 with TRBJ1-1; D perhaps matches TRBD1 (5 bases). Trimming pared 3 bases from V and 3 bases from J, leaving 17 bases between. The germline V gene encodes CDR1 MRHNA and CDR2 SNTAGT. The CDR3 consists of 16 residues.

In this sample, this clone turned up a few times. V gene TRBV27 combines with J gene TRBJ2-7; the D gene is possibly TRBD1 (6 bases). Per germline, CDR1 MNHEY and CDR2 SMNVEV (reference sequence). V was pared by 2 bases and J by 3 bases, with 14 bases between. The CDR3 is 15 residues long. CDR3 sequence: CASSLRTGKNYEQYF. The DNA for the CDR3 is TGTGCCAGCAGTTTAAGAACAGGGAAAAACTACGAGCAGTACTTC.

V is TRBV7-9 and J is TRBJ1-6; D call uncertain. CDR3 length equals 13 residues. CDR1 SEHNR and CDR2 FQNEAQ come from the germline V gene (reference sequence). Trimming pared 3 bases from V and 7 bases from J, leaving 7 bases between. The CDR3, as DNA: TGTGCCAGCAGCTTCACAGAGAATTCACCCCTCCACTTT. Its protein product is CASSFTENSPLHF.

The chain recombines TRBV7-9 with TRBJ2-2; D uncertain. CDR1 is SEHNR, CDR2 FQNEAQ, per germline (reference sequence). The CDR3 covers 13 residues. Here the CDR3 DNA reads TGTGCGGGCAGGCAAGAGAACACCGGGGAGCTGTTTTTT. It codes for CAGRQENTGELFF.

The V call is TRBV6-6, the J call TRBJ2-7; no reliable D call. CDR3 size: 15 residues. The germline V gene has CDR1 MNHNY and CDR2 SVGAGI (reference sequence). The V end lost 0 bases, the J end lost 0 bases, and 9 bases lay between the germline ends. The CDR3 protein is CASSYSTQSSYEQYF. As DNA, the CDR3 is TGTGCCAGCAGTTACTCGACACAAAGCTCCTACGAGCAGTACTTC.

V usage is TRBV6-5 and J usage is TRBJ2-7, with D perhaps matching TRBD1 (5 bases). CDR1 and CDR2 from the germline V gene are MNHEY and SVGAGI. Between the trimmed V and J ends, which lost 8 bases and 4 bases, there was a span of 18 bases. The CDR3 has 14 residues. The CDR3 DNA follows: TGTGCCAGCGGCAGTCGGTTAGGGGTTTACGAGCAGTACTTC. Encoded protein: CASGSRLGVYEQYF.

As to this clone: Other nucleotide sequences in the sample specify the same CDR3. The V call is TRBV19, the J call TRBJ2-7; TRBD1 agrees at 8 bases. Germline-derived CDR1 and CDR2 are LNHDA and SQIVND (reference sequence). J lost 3 bases, V lost 3 bases, and 1 base had no gene match. The CDR3 is 13 residues long. The chain's CDR3 is CASSIDRGYEQYF. The CDR3 nucleotides are TGTGCCAGTAGTATCGACAGGGGCTACGAGCAGTACTTC. Variable domain in full (rest from reference TRBV19 and TRBJ2-7): DGGITQSPKYLFRKEGQNVTLSCEQNLNHDAMYWYRQDPGQGLRLIYYSQIVNDFQKGDIAEGYSVSREKKESFPLTVTSAQKNPTAFYLCASSIDRGYEQYFGPGTRLTVT.

The chain uses TRBV2 and TRBJ1-6; D not certain. The CDR3 has 14 amino acids. Trimming pared 3 bases from V and 6 bases from J, leaving 9 bases between. CDR1 SNHLY and CDR2 FYNNEI come from the germline V gene. CDR3 bases: TGTGCCAGCAGTGAGGTCTCCAGTAATTCACCCCTCCACTTT. It encodes CASSEVSSNSPLHF.